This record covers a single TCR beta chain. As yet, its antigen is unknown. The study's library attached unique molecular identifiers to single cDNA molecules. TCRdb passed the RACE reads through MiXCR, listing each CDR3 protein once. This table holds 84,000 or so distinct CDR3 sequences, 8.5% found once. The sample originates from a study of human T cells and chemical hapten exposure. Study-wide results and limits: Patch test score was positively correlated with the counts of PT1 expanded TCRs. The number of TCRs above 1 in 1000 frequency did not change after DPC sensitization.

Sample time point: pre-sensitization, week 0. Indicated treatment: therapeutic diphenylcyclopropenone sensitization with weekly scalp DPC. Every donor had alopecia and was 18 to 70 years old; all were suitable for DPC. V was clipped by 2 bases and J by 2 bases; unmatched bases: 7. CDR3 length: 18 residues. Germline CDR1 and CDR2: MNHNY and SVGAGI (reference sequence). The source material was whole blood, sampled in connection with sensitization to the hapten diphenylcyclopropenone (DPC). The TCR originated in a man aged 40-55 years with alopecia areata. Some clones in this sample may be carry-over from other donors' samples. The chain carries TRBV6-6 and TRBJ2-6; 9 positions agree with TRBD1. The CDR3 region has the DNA TGTGCCAGCAGTTACCGAGGGGGACAGGGCCCTGGGGCCAACGTCCTGACTTTC. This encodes CASSYRGGQGPGANVLTF.